In this sample, the clone carrying this TCR beta chain turned up a few times. Sample-barcoded 5' priming and a J-beta primer mix drove a second PCR of about 6 to 12 cycles. TCRdb ran MiXCR on the 5' RACE reads and lists one entry per CDR3 protein. This sample yields over 1,300,000 distinct CDR3 sequences, of which approximately 59% are seen a single time; 6.7% belongs to the top ten. These data come from a study of blood T cells in healthy people across ages. The CDR3 is made up of 12 amino acids. CDR1 and CDR2 (germline): SGHRS, YFSETQ. The ends were cut back, 4 bases at V and 4 bases at J, with 8 bases in the middle.

The sample consisted of blood. The clonotype originates from a man aged 18 to 29 in good health. The chain has TRBV5-1 and TRBJ2-5, with D hard to call. CDR3 residues: CASSTPIETQYF. As DNA, the CDR3 is TGCGCCAGCAGCACCCCTATAGAGACCCAGTACTTC.